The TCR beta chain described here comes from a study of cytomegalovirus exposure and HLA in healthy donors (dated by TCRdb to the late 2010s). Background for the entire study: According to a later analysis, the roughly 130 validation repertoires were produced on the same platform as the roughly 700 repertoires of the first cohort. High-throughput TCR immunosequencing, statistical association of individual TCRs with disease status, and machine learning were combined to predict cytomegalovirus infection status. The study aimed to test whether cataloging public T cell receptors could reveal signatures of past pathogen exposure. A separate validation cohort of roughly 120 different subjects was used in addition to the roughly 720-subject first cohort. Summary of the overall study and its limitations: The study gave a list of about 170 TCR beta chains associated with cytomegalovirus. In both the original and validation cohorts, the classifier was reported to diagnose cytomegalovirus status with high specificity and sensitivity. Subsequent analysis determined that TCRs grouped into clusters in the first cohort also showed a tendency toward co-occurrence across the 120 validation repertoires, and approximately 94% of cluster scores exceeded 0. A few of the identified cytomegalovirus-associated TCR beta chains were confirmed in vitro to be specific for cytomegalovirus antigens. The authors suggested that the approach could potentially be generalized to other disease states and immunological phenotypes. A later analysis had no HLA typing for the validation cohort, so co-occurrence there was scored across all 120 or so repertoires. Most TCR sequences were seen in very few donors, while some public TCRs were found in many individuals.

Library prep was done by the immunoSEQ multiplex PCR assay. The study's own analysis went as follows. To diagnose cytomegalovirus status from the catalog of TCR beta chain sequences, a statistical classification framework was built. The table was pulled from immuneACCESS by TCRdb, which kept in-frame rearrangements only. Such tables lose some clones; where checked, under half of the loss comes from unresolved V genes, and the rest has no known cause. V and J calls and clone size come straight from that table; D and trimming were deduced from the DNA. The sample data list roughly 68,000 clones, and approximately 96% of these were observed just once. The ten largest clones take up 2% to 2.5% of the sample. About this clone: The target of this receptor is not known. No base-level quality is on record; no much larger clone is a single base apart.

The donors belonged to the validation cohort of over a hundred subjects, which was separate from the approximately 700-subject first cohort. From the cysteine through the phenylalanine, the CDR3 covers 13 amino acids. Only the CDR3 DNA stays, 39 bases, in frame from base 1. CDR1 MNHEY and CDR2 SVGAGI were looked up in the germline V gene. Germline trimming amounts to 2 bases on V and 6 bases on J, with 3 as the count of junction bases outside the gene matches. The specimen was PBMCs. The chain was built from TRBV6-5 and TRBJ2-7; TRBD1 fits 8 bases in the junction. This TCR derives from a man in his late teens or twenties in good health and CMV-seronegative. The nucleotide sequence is TGTGCCAGCAGTTACGGGGACAGGTTCGAGCAGTACTTC. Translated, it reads CASSYGDRFEQYF.